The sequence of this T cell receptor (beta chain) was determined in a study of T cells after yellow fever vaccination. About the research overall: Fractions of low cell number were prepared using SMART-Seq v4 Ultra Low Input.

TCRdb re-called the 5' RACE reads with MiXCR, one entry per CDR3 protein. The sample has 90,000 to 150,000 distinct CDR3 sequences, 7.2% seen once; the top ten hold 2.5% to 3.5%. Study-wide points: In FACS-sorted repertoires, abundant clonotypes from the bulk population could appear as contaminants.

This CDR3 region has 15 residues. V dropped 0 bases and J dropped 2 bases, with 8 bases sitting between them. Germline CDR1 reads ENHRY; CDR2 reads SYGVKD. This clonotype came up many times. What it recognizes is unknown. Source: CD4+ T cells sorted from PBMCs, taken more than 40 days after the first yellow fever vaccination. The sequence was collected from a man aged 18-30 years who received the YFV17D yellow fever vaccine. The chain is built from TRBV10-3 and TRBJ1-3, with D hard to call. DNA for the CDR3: TGTGCCATCAGTGAGTCAGTAGGGACTGGAAACACCATATATTTT. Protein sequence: CAISESVGTGNTIYF.